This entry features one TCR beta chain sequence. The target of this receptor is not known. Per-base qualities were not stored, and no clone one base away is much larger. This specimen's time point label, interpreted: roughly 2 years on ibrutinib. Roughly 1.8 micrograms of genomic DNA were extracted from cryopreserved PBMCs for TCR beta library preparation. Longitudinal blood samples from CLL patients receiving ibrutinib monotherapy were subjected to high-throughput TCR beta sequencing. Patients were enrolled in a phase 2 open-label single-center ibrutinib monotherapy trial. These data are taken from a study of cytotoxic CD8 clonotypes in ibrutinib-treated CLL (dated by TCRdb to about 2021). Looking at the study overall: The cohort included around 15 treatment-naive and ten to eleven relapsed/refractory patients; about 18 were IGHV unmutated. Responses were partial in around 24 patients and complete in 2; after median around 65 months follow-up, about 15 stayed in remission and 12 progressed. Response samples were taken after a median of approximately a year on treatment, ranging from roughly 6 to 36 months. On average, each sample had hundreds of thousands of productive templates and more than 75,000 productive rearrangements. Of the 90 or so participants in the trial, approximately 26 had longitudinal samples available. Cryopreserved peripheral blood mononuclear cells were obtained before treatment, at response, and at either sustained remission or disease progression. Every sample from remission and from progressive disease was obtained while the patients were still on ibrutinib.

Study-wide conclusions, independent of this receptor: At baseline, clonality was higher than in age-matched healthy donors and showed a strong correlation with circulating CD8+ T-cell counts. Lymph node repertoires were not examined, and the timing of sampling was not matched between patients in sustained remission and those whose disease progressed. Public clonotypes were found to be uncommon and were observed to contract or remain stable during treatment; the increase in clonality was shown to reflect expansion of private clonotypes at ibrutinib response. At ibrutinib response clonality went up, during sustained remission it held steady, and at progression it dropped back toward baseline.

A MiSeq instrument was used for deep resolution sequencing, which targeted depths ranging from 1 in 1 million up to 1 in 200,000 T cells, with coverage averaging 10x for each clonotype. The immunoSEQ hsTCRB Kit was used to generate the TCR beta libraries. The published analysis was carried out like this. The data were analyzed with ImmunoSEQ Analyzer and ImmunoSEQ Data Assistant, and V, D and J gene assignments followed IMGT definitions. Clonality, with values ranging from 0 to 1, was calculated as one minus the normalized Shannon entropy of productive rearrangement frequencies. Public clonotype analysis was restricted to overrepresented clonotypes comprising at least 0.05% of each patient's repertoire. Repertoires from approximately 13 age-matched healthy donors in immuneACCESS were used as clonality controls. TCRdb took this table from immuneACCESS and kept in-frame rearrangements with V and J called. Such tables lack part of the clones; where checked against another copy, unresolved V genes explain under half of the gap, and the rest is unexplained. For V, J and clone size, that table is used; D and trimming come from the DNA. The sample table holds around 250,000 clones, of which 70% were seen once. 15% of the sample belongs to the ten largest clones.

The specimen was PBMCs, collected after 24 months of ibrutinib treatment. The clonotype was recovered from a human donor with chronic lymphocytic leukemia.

The nucleotide sequence is given as TGTGCCAGTGCACGGGGGGGGGAGACCCAGTACTTC. It encodes CASARGGETQYF. Recombination connected TRBV25-1 to TRBJ2-5; TRBD2 lines up with 8 middle nucleotides. From the cysteine through the phenylalanine, the CDR3 covers 12 amino acids. The entry retains the CDR3 DNA only, 36 bases that are in frame from base 1. Based on the germline V gene, the CDR1 and CDR2 sequences are MGHDK and SYGVNS. Compared with germline, V lacks 9 bases and J lacks 5 bases; bases without a gene match: 5.